These 27 T cell receptor beta chains originate from one sample sequenced in a study of human T cells and chemical hapten exposure. The time point is: patch test 1, 2 weeks after DPC sensitization. Treatment meaning: therapeutic diphenylcyclopropenone sensitization with weekly scalp DPC. TCRdb re-analysed the RACE reads in MiXCR, keeping a single row per CDR3 protein. Here the sample spans 95,000 to 150,000 distinct CDR3 sequences, around 15% being singletons. The specimen was whole blood, collected in connection with sensitization to the hapten diphenylcyclopropenone (DPC). The receptors were gathered from a man aged 18 to 35 with alopecia areata. Some clones in this sample may be carry-over from other donors' samples.

CDR3 residues: CSAIAAGANYGYTF. The DNA for the CDR3 is TGCAGTGCTATTGCGGCAGGGGCTAACTATGGCTACACCTTC. The V and J genes are TRBV20-1 and TRBJ1-2; D might be TRBD1 (6 bases). This CDR3 spans 14 amino acids. V was trimmed by 4 bases and J by 0 bases, leaving 12 bases between them. Germline loops: CDR1 DFQATT, CDR2 SNEGSKA (reference sequence).

The chain is built from TRBV10-3 and TRBJ2-6; D uncertain. The germline V gene has CDR1 ENHRY and CDR2 SYGVKD. This CDR3 region has 15 residues. The ends were cut back, 3 bases at V and 0 bases at J, with 6 bases in the middle. CDR3 amino acids: CAISDDSSGANVLTF. In nucleotides, the CDR3 is TGTGCCATCAGTGATGATAGCTCTGGGGCCAACGTCCTGACTTTC.

The J gene is TRBJ1-6, the V gene TRBV9; D unresolved. Between the trimmed V and J ends, which lost 4 bases and 0 bases, there was a span of 5 bases. Germline V lookup: CDR1 SGDLS, CDR2 YYNGEE. CDR3 length: 14 amino acids. DNA for the CDR3: TGTGCCAGCAGCCCCGGCTCCTATAATTCACCCCTCCACTTT. Translated, it gives CASSPGSYNSPLHF.

The CDR3 here is CASSLRGQGELFF. The CDR3 DNA reads TGTGCCAGCAGCTTAAGGGGGCAGGGGGAGCTGTTTTTT. This chain uses TRBV7-2 with TRBJ2-2; TRBD1 agrees at 7 bases. The CDR3 consists of 13 residues. The germline gives CDR1 SGHTA, CDR2 FQGNSA. J lost 8 bases, V lost 2 bases, and 2 bases had no gene match.

This clonotype was seen a handful of times. This chain links TRBV12-3 or TRBV12-4 with TRBJ2-3; D call uncertain. Trimming shortened V by 2 bases and J by 2 bases, and 8 bases separated the two germline ends. The CDR3 has 14 residues. CDR3 bases: TGTGCCAGCAGTTTAACGCAGGACACAGATACGCAGTATTTT. Its translation is CASSLTQDTDTQYF.

The chain couples TRBV6-5 to TRBJ2-5, with D possibly TRBD2 on 6 matching bases. V lost 6 bases and J 1 base, leaving 9 bases between the germline ends. The CDR3 runs 13 residues. Germline CDR1 reads MNHEY; CDR2 reads SVGAGI. The CDR3 reads CASRGTFQETQYF. The CDR3 DNA follows: TGTGCCAGCAGGGGGACTTTCCAAGAGACCCAGTACTTC.

Comments on this clonotype: A much larger clone lies one base from this, so it may be a read error. This rearrangement joins TRBV12-3 or TRBV12-4 to TRBJ2-3; D not certain. CDR3 length equals 15 residues. The ends were cut back, 5 bases at V and 5 bases at J, with 17 bases in the middle. This CDR3 reads CASSPSGLIKDTQYF. The DNA for the CDR3 is TGTGCCAGCAGTCCGTCCGGCTTGATAAAAGATACGCAGTATTTT.

This clonotype was seen only once. This chain connects TRBV28 to TRBJ2-7; D perhaps matches TRBD1 (5 bases). Between the trimmed V and J ends, which lost 10 bases and 6 bases, there was a span of 22 bases. Germline CDR1 and CDR2: MDHEN and SYDVKM. This CDR3 is 14 amino acids long. CDR3 nucleotide sequence: TGTGCCACGTTACATCCTGACAGCTTCGGCGAGCAGTACTTC. It codes for CATLHPDSFGEQYF.

This clonotype has just a few counts. Germline and junction disagree at one end, which may indicate a read error. This chain connects TRBV7-2 to TRBJ1-1; D remains unclear. CDR1 is SGHTA, CDR2 FQGNSA, per germline. This CDR3 region has 11 residues. This chain's CDR3 is CASRLGYEAFF. In DNA form, the CDR3 reads TGTGCCAGCAGATTAGGCTATGAAGCTTTCTTT.

This clonotype came up once. V gene TRBV20-1 combines with J gene TRBJ2-7; the D gene is possibly TRBD1 (6 bases). CDR3 length equals 15 residues. The V gene's germline CDR1 is DFQATT and CDR2 SNEGSKA (reference sequence). V was shortened by 0 bases and J by 5 bases, with 17 bases between the two germline ends. The CDR3 sequence: CSARDSIARGDEQYF. Here the CDR3 DNA reads TGCAGTGCTAGAGATTCGATCGCCAGGGGTGACGAGCAGTACTTC.

The rearrangement uses TRBV28 and TRBJ2-7, with TRBD1 matching 11 bases. V trimming: 6 bases; J trimming: 0 bases; junction bases outside the gene matches: 4. Per germline, CDR1 MDHEN and CDR2 SYDVKM. The CDR3 totals 15 residues. The CDR3 loop reads CASRPGTGGSYEQYF. CDR3 bases: TGTGCCAGCAGACCCGGGACAGGGGGCTCCTACGAGCAGTACTTC.

V usage is TRBV4-3 and J usage is TRBJ1-4; TRBD1 matches 11 bases. The CDR3 runs 18 residues. Trimming cost V 1 base and J 8 bases; bases outside gene matches: 12. Germline V gives CDR1 LGHNA, CDR2 YSLEER. As DNA, the CDR3 is TGCGCCAGCAGCCAAGGTCCCGGGACAGGGGGATCGGGCGAAAAACTGTTTTTT. Amino acid sequence: CASSQGPGTGGSGEKLFF.

This clonotype was observed at least ten times. This rearrangement joins TRBV25-1 to TRBJ2-5; D is undetermined. This CDR3 spans 13 amino acids. Trimming stripped 5 bases from V and 0 bases from J, with 7 bases between. Germline V CDR1 and CDR2: MGHDK, SYGVNS. DNA of the CDR3: TGTGCCAGCAGTCCCCCCTACCAAGAGACCCAGTACTTC. It yields the protein CASSPPYQETQYF.

The J gene is TRBJ2-6, the V gene TRBV11-2; D might be TRBD1 (5 bases). The germline V and J ends were trimmed by 1 base and 12 bases, with 16 bases remaining between them. The CDR3 extends over 15 amino acids. CDR1 and CDR2 (germline): SGHAT, FQNNGV. The CDR3 sequence is CASSLGSAGRSVLTF. The DNA of the CDR3 is TGTGCCAGCAGCTTAGGTTCGGCAGGGCGATCCGTCCTGACTTTC.

The chain uses TRBV6-2 or TRBV6-3 and TRBJ2-7; D is ambiguous. Germline V lookup: CDR1 MNHEY, CDR2 SVGEGT. CDR3 length equals 13 residues. V was shortened by 6 bases and J by 7 bases, with 16 bases between the two germline ends. The CDR3 region has the DNA TGTGCCAGCAGCCGGACCGTCACGAGAGAGCAGTACGTC. This translates into CASSRTVTREQYV.

This clonotype was seen more than once but under ten times. The chain carries TRBV7-8 and TRBJ1-1; TRBD1 matches 11 bases. This CDR3 region has 16 residues. After removal of 2 bases from V and 3 bases from J, the junction contained 5 bases not matched to a gene. CDR1 SGHVS and CDR2 FQNEAQ come from the germline V gene. The chain's CDR3 is CASSLRDRGGYTEAFF. The CDR3 region has the DNA TGTGCCAGCAGCTTACGGGACAGGGGGGGTTACACTGAAGCTTTCTTT.

The rearrangement joins TRBV29-1 to TRBJ2-7; TRBD1 aligns across 10 bases. Germline V gives CDR1 SQVTM, CDR2 ANQGSEA. This CDR3 is built from 12 residues. V dropped 6 bases and J dropped 5; count of bases not matched to a gene: 4. CDR3 residues: CSVGQGINEQYF. DNA for the CDR3: TGCAGCGTGGGACAGGGGATAAACGAGCAGTACTTC.

This clonotype has ten or more counts. The chain links TRBV20-1 to TRBJ1-5; D is ambiguous. The CDR3 contains 13 residues. Germline assignment: CDR1 DFQATT and CDR2 SNEGSKA (reference sequence). The germline V and J ends were trimmed by 6 bases and 4 bases, with 13 bases remaining between them. This CDR3 is CSAPGMGNQPQHF. The CDR3 nucleotides are TGCAGTGCCCCCGGGATGGGGAATCAGCCCCAGCATTTT.

The rearrangement links TRBV6-6 to TRBJ1-2; 8 nucleotides match TRBD1. The CDR3 length is 15 residues. CDR1 is MNHNY, CDR2 SVGAGI, per germline (reference sequence). J was trimmed by 7 bases and V by 2 bases; bases with no gene match: 9. The CDR3 sequence: CASSYASATGVGYTF. The CDR3, as DNA: TGTGCCAGCAGTTACGCTTCTGCGACAGGGGTTGGCTACACCTTC.

This clonotype was counted a few times. The chain combines TRBV19 with TRBJ2-3, with 7 bases matching TRBD1. The germline gives CDR1 LNHDA, CDR2 SQIVND (reference sequence). The CDR3 spans 13 residues. The ends lost 7 bases at V and 6 bases at J; junction bases unmatched: 7. CDR3 loop: CASIGGPRDTQYF. The CDR3 coding sequence is TGTGCCAGTATAGGGGGCCCACGGGATACGCAGTATTTT.

This chain uses TRBV18 with TRBJ2-3; 8 bases are shared with TRBD1. Germline-derived CDR1 and CDR2 are KGHSH and LQKENI. This CDR3 has 17 amino acids. V lost 1 base, J lost 3 bases, and 9 bases stayed unmatched. CDR3 protein: CASSPLVGQVNTDTQYF. For the CDR3, the DNA is TGTGCCAGCTCACCACTAGTGGGACAGGTTAATACAGATACGCAGTATTTT.

V gene TRBV7-9 combines with J gene TRBJ2-7; the match to TRBD1 covers 8 bases. Germline V gene sequence: CDR1 SEHNR, CDR2 FQNEAQ (reference sequence). Unmatched junction bases numbered 6, after V lost 4 bases and J lost 7 bases. The CDR3 is 13 amino acids. The CDR3 spells CASSSDRGWEQYF. The CDR3 nucleotides are TGTGCCAGCAGCTCCGACAGGGGTTGGGAGCAGTACTTC.

The rearrangement links TRBV19 to TRBJ1-2, with 8 bases aligning to TRBD1. The CDR3 is 14 amino acids. Germline loops: CDR1 LNHDA, CDR2 SQIVND (reference sequence). Trimming took 4 bases from V and 7 from J; bases not matched to a gene: 8. DNA of the CDR3: TGTGCCAGTAGTACTACGGGACAGGTTTCTGGCTACACCTTC. It is translated as CASSTTGQVSGYTF.

J is TRBJ2-6 and V is TRBV2; D may be TRBD2 (5 bases). V was cut by 5 bases and J by 1 base, with 12 bases left in between. This CDR3 comprises 16 residues. Germline-derived CDR1 and CDR2 are SNHLY and FYNNEI. The CDR3 region is CASSPEGTSGANVLTF. DNA for the CDR3: TGTGCCAGCAGTCCCGAGGGTACTTCTGGGGCCAACGTCCTGACTTTC.

The chain combines TRBV12-3 or TRBV12-4 with TRBJ2-7; D ambiguous. The V end lost 2 bases, the J end lost 12 bases, and 8 bases lay between the germline ends. The CDR3 extends over 10 amino acids. The CDR3 bases are TGTGCCAGCAGTTTACCTCCGCTGTACTTC. This gives the protein CASSLPPLYF.

The chain uses TRBV7-2 and TRBJ2-5, with 8 bases matching TRBD1. The V gene's germline CDR1 is SGHTA and CDR2 FQGNSA. The CDR3 is made up of 14 amino acids. Trimming cost V 5 bases and J 1 base; bases outside gene matches: 3. This CDR3 is CASSATGAQETQYF. The CDR3 bases are TGTGCCAGCAGCGCGACAGGGGCCCAAGAGACCCAGTACTTC.

This clonotype was counted between two and nine times. The chain uses TRBV7-9 and TRBJ2-3; the D gene is possibly TRBD2 (7 bases). With 0 bases removed from V and 2 bases from J, the gap between germline ends came to 18 bases. The CDR3 spans 18 residues. Germline values: CDR1 SEHNR, CDR2 FQNEAQ (reference sequence). CDR3 nucleotides: TGTGCCAGCAGCTTAGCCGCGGGGGCAAGCGCTAACACAGATACGCAGTATTTT. As protein: CASSLAAGASANTDTQYF.